Following are 24 T cell receptor beta chains from one sample sequenced in a study of beta chain features in type 1 diabetes. The whole isolated RNA underwent reverse transcription, so sequencing captured expressed TCRB transcripts. Only in-frame clones appear in the TCRdb table, and some are missing; sequencing was by immunoSEQ multiplex PCR. Here the sample spans some 63,000 clones, about 55% being singletons. Sample: Tregs from blood. The receptors come from a woman between 18 and 29 years old in good health.

The rearrangement uses TRBV7-9 and TRBJ2-1, with 9 bases that match TRBD1. Germline values: CDR1 SEHNR, CDR2 FQNEAQ (reference sequence). The CDR3 is 15 residues long. With 5 bases clipped from V and 0 bases from J, the junction kept 2 bases outside the gene matches. The CDR3 is CASSLTGGSYNEQFF. CDR3 sequence (DNA): TGTGCCAGCAGCCTGACAGGGGGCTCCTACAATGAGCAGTTCTTC. Full variable domain (rest looked up from reference TRBV7-9 and TRBJ2-1): DTGVSQNPRHKITKRGQNVTFRCDPISEHNRLYWYRQTLGQGPEFLTYFQNEAQLEKSRLLSDRFSAERPKGSFSTLEIQRTEQGDSAMYLCASSLTGGSYNEQFFGPGTRLTVL.

The table lists this clone with a few counts. V usage is TRBV2 and J usage is TRBJ2-3, with 10 bases lining up with TRBD1. The CDR3 contains 15 residues. Trimming took 4 bases from V and 2 from J; bases not matched to a gene: 3. Germline V CDR1 and CDR2: SNHLY, FYNNEI. CDR3 bases: TGTGCCAGCAGTGGGGACAGGGGAGACACAGATACGCAGTATTTT. Its translation: CASSGDRGDTDTQYF.

The V and J genes are TRBV6-5 and TRBJ1-4, with 7 bases fitting TRBD1. The V and J ends lost 2 bases and 8 bases, in that order; junction bases with no gene match: 11. The CDR3 has 16 amino acids. CDR1 is MNHEY, CDR2 SVGAGI, per germline. The CDR3 DNA follows: TGTGCCAGCAGTTACGGCTTGGACAGGATAGGCGAAAAACTGTTTTTT. This gives the protein CASSYGLDRIGEKLFF.

The sample holds one count of this clone. The rearrangement uses TRBV7-9 and TRBJ1-2; TRBD1 aligns across 8 bases. The CDR3 spans 14 residues. The junction had 7 bases not matched to a gene; V was cut back by 7 bases and J by 3 bases. Looked up from germline, CDR1 is SEHNR and CDR2 is FQNEAQ (reference sequence). The CDR3 loop is CASIRDRGDYGYTF. Here the CDR3 DNA reads TGTGCCAGCATCCGAGACAGGGGCGACTATGGCTACACCTTC.

The chain combines TRBV19 with TRBJ1-5; D gene uncertain. V shed 6 bases and J shed 6 bases, with 12 bases lying between them. The length of the CDR3 is 13 residues. Germline assignment: CDR1 LNHDA and CDR2 SQIVND (reference sequence). The CDR3 sequence is CASRRGLFQPQHF. The DNA for the CDR3 is TGTGCCAGTAGACGGGGTTTATTTCAGCCCCAGCATTTT.

The V call is TRBV9, the J call TRBJ2-1, with D uncertain. Trimming removed 0 bases at V and 4 bases at J, with 11 bases between. Germline CDR1 is SGDLS and CDR2 is YYNGEE. The CDR3 is 15 amino acids. This CDR3 is CASSVATPGYNEQFF. The CDR3 DNA is TGTGCCAGCAGCGTAGCTACACCGGGTTACAATGAGCAGTTCTTC. The full variable domain, completed using reference TRBV9 and TRBJ2-1, is DSGVTQTPKHLITATGQRVTLRCSPRSGDLSVYWYQQSLDQGLQFLIQYYNGEERAKGNILERFSAQQFPDLHSELNLSSLELGDSALYFCASSVATPGYNEQFFGPGTRLTVL.

This chain links TRBV7-2 with TRBJ1-2, with D uncertain. The V end was cut by 6 bases, the J end by 1 base, with 9 bases between. There are 13 residues in the CDR3. Germline V gene data show CDR1 as SGHTA and CDR2 as FQGNSA. CDR3 region: CASRIDSNYGYTF. In DNA, the CDR3 is TGTGCCAGCAGAATAGATAGTAACTATGGCTACACCTTC.

This rearrangement joins TRBV2 to TRBJ1-6, with 7 bases that match TRBD1. Germline CDR1 and CDR2: SNHLY and FYNNEI. The CDR3 is made up of 15 amino acids. With V trimmed by 2 bases and J by 7 bases, 5 bases remained unmatched. CDR3 in amino acids: CASSERQGGNSPLHF. The CDR3 DNA follows: TGTGCCAGCAGTGAAAGACAGGGCGGCAATTCACCCCTCCACTTT.

This chain connects TRBV2 to TRBJ2-7; 12 bases align to TRBD2. The germline gives CDR1 SNHLY, CDR2 FYNNEI. This CDR3 spans 15 amino acids. V was clipped by 2 bases and J by 4 bases; unmatched bases: 3. The CDR3 is CASSELAGGPYEQYF. CDR3 coding DNA: TGTGCCAGCAGTGAACTAGCGGGGGGGCCTTACGAGCAGTACTTC.

The chain couples TRBV18 to TRBJ1-4; TRBD1 matches at 7 bases. J was trimmed by 3 bases and V by 0 bases; bases with no gene match: 1. Germline loops: CDR1 KGHSH, CDR2 LQKENI. The CDR3 has 15 residues. CDR3 bases: TGTGCCAGCTCACCACCGGGACAGCCTAATGAAAAACTGTTTTTT. Residues: CASSPPGQPNEKLFF. The entire variable domain, with the rest obtained from reference TRBV18 and TRBJ1-4, is as follows: NAGVMQNPRHLVRRRGQEARLRCSPMKGHSHVYWYRQLPEEGLKFMVYLQKENIIDESGMPKERFSAEFPKEGPSILRIQQVVRGDSAAYFCASSPPGQPNEKLFFGSGTQLSVL.

The chain is built from TRBV7-2 and TRBJ2-7; 8 nucleotides agree with TRBD1. The CDR3 spans 15 residues. Unmatched junction bases numbered 4, after V lost 0 bases and J lost 3 bases. Per germline, CDR1 SGHTA and CDR2 FQGNSA. CDR3 sequence: CASSLASTGGYEQYF. As DNA, the CDR3 is TGTGCCAGCAGCTTAGCGAGTACAGGGGGCTACGAGCAGTACTTC.

This clone has a handful of counts. V gene TRBV6-1 combines with J gene TRBJ2-7; no clear D. Trimming took off 5 bases at V and 7 bases at J, with 15 bases between the two ends. CDR3 length: 13 amino acids. CDR1 and CDR2 from the germline V gene are MNHNS and SASEGT. The CDR3 loop is CASSPRGIAEQYF. The CDR3 DNA reads as TGTGCCAGCAGTCCCCGCGGTATTGCGGAGCAGTACTTC.

The chain links TRBV9 to TRBJ2-3; possibly TRBD2 for D (6 bases). The germline V gene encodes CDR1 SGDLS and CDR2 YYNGEE. The CDR3 totals 14 residues. The V and J ends lost 3 bases and 0 bases respectively, with 8 bases between them. CDR3 region: CASSAGDSTDTQYF. CDR3 DNA sequence: TGTGCCAGCAGCGCGGGGGATAGCACAGATACGCAGTATTTT. The variable domain in full, with the rest retrieved from reference TRBV9 and TRBJ2-3, is DSGVTQTPKHLITATGQRVTLRCSPRSGDLSVYWYQQSLDQGLQFLIQYYNGEERAKGNILERFSAQQFPDLHSELNLSSLELGDSALYFCASSAGDSTDTQYFGPGTRLTVL.

The chain carries TRBV29-1 and TRBJ1-2, with a tentative D call TRBD1 (6 bases). The V gene lost 2 bases and the J gene lost 4 bases, with 11 bases spanning the gap. In germline, CDR1 is SQVTM, CDR2 ANQGSEA. This CDR3 comprises 13 residues. CDR3 DNA: TGCAGCGTTGAACAAGTCAGGGGCTATGGCTACACCTTC. Translating it yields CSVEQVRGYGYTF.

This clone was recorded a few times. V and J are TRBV6-1 and TRBJ2-7; the match to TRBD1 covers 8 bases. With 5 bases clipped from V and 0 bases from J, the junction kept 6 bases outside the gene matches. Germline V CDR1 and CDR2: MNHNS, SASEGT. This CDR3 spans 15 amino acids. CDR3 nucleotides: TGTGCCAGCAGTACGCAGGGGGCTCTCTCCTACGAGCAGTACTTC. Encoded protein: CASSTQGALSYEQYF.

This clone was found a few times. The chain is built from TRBV2 and TRBJ2-1; the D gene is possibly TRBD1 (5 bases). The CDR3 is 11 amino acids. CDR1 is SNHLY and CDR2 is FYNNEI in the germline V gene. V was shortened by 9 bases and J by 12 bases, with 15 bases between the two germline ends. The CDR3 spells CASGAGPRQFF. CDR3 nucleotides: TGTGCCAGTGGGGCTGGGCCACGGCAGTTCTTC.

On this clone: A read error may account for a junction end that differs from germline. J is TRBJ1-3 and V is TRBV7-9; the D gene is possibly TRBD1 (6 bases). Germline-derived CDR1 and CDR2 are SEHNR and FQNEAQ (reference sequence). There are 13 residues in the CDR3. The CDR3 nucleotides read TGTGCCAGCAGTTTAGTGGGGGCGAACACCATATATTTT. Residues: CASSLVGANTIYF.

The chain is built from TRBV7-3 and TRBJ2-7, with a tentative D call TRBD1 (6 bases). CDR3 length: 14 amino acids. Trimming took 5 bases from V and 3 from J, leaving 14 bases between them. The germline CDR1 and CDR2 sequences are SGHTA and FQGTGA. CDR3 residues: CASSLNAGDYEQYF. The DNA of the CDR3 is TGTGCCAGCAGCCTAAACGCAGGGGACTACGAGCAGTACTTC.

The sample holds a few counts of this clone. The chain couples TRBV5-1 to TRBJ2-7; 8 bases line up with TRBD2. The V gene's germline CDR1 is SGHRS and CDR2 YFSETQ. V shed 3 bases, J shed 1 base, and the junction held 9 bases outside the gene matches. This CDR3 spans 16 amino acids. CDR3 loop: CASSSSGGARSYEQYF. As DNA, the CDR3 is TGCGCCAGCAGCTCCTCGGGGGGGGCAAGGTCCTACGAGCAGTACTTC.

The chain uses TRBV2 and TRBJ1-6, with no clear D. The CDR3 extends over 13 amino acids. Germline CDR1 is SNHLY and CDR2 is FYNNEI. V lost 6 bases, J lost 10 bases, and 13 bases lay in between. DNA of the CDR3: TGTGCCAGCAGCCCCGCACTACGATCACCCCTCCACTTT. Translation: CASSPALRSPLHF.

This clone is a singleton in its sample. The chain couples TRBV28 to TRBJ2-1, with 13 positions matching TRBD2. Germline values: CDR1 MDHEN, CDR2 SYDVKM. This CDR3 spans 15 amino acids. Trimming at V came to 6 bases and at J to 9 bases, leaving 8 bases not matched to a gene. Here the CDR3 DNA reads TGTGCCAGCAGAGACTCGGGACTAGCGGGACGTGAGCAGTTCTTC. It translates to CASRDSGLAGREQFF.

The sample holds a few counts of this clone. The chain joins TRBV18 to TRBJ1-5, with unresolved D. V lost 5 bases and J lost 5, with 7 bases in between. The CDR3 sequence is 12 residues long. Germline CDR1 KGHSH, CDR2 LQKENI. The CDR3 is CASSSSDQPQHF. CDR3 DNA: TGTGCCAGCTCATCGAGCGATCAGCCCCAGCATTTT.

This chain connects TRBV6-6 to TRBJ1-5; D unclear. V was pared by 5 bases and J by 2 bases, with 13 bases between. This CDR3 is 15 amino acids long. Germline V CDR1 and CDR2: MNHNY, SVGAGI (reference sequence). For the CDR3, the DNA is TGTGCCAGCAGTCCCGTCTCCGGAGGCAATCAGCCCCAGCATTTT. It encodes CASSPVSGGNQPQHF.

In this sample, this clone turned up a few times. V usage is TRBV27 and J usage is TRBJ2-2; no definite D call. This CDR3 spans 18 amino acids. V dropped 2 bases and J dropped 0 bases, with 16 bases sitting between them. Germline V gives CDR1 MNHEY, CDR2 SMNVEV (reference sequence). The CDR3 loop reads CASSLNSLGGTNTGELFF. CDR3 in DNA: TGTGCCAGCAGTTTAAATTCATTAGGCGGTACGAACACCGGGGAGCTGTTTTTT.